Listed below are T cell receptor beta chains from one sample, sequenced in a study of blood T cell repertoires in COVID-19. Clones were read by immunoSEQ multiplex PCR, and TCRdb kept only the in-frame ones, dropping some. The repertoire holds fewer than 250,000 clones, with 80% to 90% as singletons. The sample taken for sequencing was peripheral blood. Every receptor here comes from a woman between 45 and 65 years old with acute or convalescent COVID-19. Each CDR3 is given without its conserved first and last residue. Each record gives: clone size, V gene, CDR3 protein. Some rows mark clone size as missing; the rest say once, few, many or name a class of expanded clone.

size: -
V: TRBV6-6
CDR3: ASSLSGNYRELF

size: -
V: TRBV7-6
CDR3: ASSLGSGQGAGEQY

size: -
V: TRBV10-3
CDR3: ATGQGYGYT

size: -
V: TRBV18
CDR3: ASSPLLTGRQETQY

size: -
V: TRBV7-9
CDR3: ASSHRTGYYEQY

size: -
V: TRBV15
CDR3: ATSTINSGNTIY

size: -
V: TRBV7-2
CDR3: ASSQGVRNQPQH

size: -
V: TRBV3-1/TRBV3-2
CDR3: ASSPLGTVTDTQY

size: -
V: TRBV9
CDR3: ASSVEGLAGGIGELF

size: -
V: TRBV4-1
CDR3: ASSQDREGPPIGEQF

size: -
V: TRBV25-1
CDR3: ASTGRGGDTEAF

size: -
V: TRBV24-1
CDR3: ATSGGGGRSYGYT

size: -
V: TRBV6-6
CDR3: ASSSIMVSEQF

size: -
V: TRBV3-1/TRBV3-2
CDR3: ARGNTEAF

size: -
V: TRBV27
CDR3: ASSSLAGATYNEQF

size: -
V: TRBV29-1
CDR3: SVEATGPDTQY

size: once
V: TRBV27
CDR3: ASSRGNSYEQY

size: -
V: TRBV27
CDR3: ASSLNRDSYNEQF

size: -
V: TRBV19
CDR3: ASSIGPGGENTQY

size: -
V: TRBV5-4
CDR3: ASSGDRDSGSYEQY

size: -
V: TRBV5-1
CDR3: ASSLYSGRAVDEQY

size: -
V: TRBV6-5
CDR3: ASRLAGSDTQY

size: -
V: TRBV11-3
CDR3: ASSRSGGYGYT

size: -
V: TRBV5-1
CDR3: ASSLALSGETQY

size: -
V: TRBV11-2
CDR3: ASSPGGGGGYT

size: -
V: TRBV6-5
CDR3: ASSPGNPRGSPLH

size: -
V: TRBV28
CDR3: ASGVAGGRQETQY

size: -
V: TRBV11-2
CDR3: ASSLAAGGTDTQY

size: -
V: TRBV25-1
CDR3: ASSEPVYGYT

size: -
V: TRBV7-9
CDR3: ASRCGGQDGQPQH

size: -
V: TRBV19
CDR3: TSSIVLASANYGYT

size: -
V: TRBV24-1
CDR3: ATSDLGLLAGAKNIQY

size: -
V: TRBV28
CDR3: ASTPSEGRSYNSPLH

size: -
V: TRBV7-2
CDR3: ASSPQAGMVTGELF

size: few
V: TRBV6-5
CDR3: ASRQGTPYEQY

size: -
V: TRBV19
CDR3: ASSYRQGTNEKLF